What follows are 18 T cell receptor beta chains derived from one specimen sequenced in a study of shared clonotypes between healthy human individuals. Some clones are missing from TCRdb's copy, which holds only in-frame ones; the method was immunoSEQ multiplex PCR. This table has some 2.1 million clones, 80% to 95% appearing once. It was CD45RO-negative cells, positively selected for CCR7, that made up naive CD8 cells, with terminally differentiated effector memory CD45RA+ cells excluded. The material sequenced was naive CD8+ T cells from PBMCs. The receptors were sampled from a man aged 18 to 35 in good health. Some clones in this sample may be carry-over from other donors' samples.

The chain carries TRBV6-6 and TRBJ2-7; a possible D gene is TRBD2 (6 bases). Germline-derived CDR1 and CDR2 are MNHNY and SVGAGI (reference sequence). The V end lost 2 bases, the J end lost 5 bases, and 16 bases lay between the germline ends. There are 15 residues in the CDR3. The CDR3 DNA sequence: TGTGCCAGCAGTTACCTAACCGGGAGTGGCCACGAGCAGTACTTC. This sequence encodes CASSYLTGSGHEQYF.

This chain links TRBV28 with TRBJ2-3, with D possibly TRBD2 on 5 matching bases. Looked up from germline, CDR1 is MDHEN and CDR2 is SYDVKM. Between the trimmed V and J ends, which lost 3 bases and 2 bases, there was a span of 12 bases. The CDR3 contains 15 residues. CDR3 bases: TGTGCCAGCAGTTTGAGGAGGTGGGACACAGATACGCAGTATTTT. Protein product: CASSLRRWDTDTQYF. Full variable domain (missing parts from reference TRBV28 and TRBJ2-3): DVKVTQSSRYLVKRTGEKVFLECVQDMDHENMFWYRQDPGLGLRLIYFSYDVKMKEKGDIPEGYSVSREKKERFSLILESASTNQTSMYLCASSLRRWDTDTQYFGPGTRLTVL.

The chain carries TRBV27 and TRBJ2-7; the match to TRBD1 covers 7 bases. The CDR3 loop spans 15 amino acids. Germline V gene data show CDR1 as MNHEY and CDR2 as SMNVEV (reference sequence). V shed 4 bases, J shed 0 bases, and the junction held 6 bases outside the gene matches. The chain's CDR3 is CASSWGTAGSYEQYF. CDR3 bases: TGTGCCAGCAGTTGGGGGACAGCCGGCTCCTACGAGCAGTACTTC.

V and J are TRBV7-6 and TRBJ2-2; either TRBD1 or TRBD2 may supply D (5 bases each). The germline V gene encodes CDR1 SGHVS and CDR2 FNYEAQ. The CDR3 totals 16 residues. Between the trimmed V and J ends, which lost 0 bases and 2 bases, there was a span of 10 bases. CDR3 sequence reads: CASSLALGDNTGELFF. The CDR3 bases are TGTGCCAGCAGCTTAGCGCTAGGGGACAACACCGGGGAGCTGTTTTTT.

V gene TRBV11-1 combines with J gene TRBJ2-7; the match to TRBD2 covers 7 bases. Germline V gene sequence: CDR1 SGHAT, CDR2 FQDESV (reference sequence). V gave up 1 base and J gave up 7 bases; unmatched junction bases: 7. The CDR3 totals 14 residues. CDR3 region: CASSLDVRGWEQYF. Written as DNA, the CDR3 is TGTGCCAGCAGCTTAGATGTGCGGGGGTGGGAGCAGTACTTC.

The V call is TRBV27, the J call TRBJ1-1; no firm D call. The CDR3 runs to 11 residues. V lost 8 bases to trimming and J lost 9 bases, with 13 bases between them. CDR1 is MNHEY and CDR2 is SMNVEV in the germline V gene (reference sequence). CDR3: CASGPENKAFF. CDR3 DNA: TGTGCCAGCGGACCAGAGAATAAAGCTTTCTTT.

In regard to this clone: This specimen includes other DNA sequences encoding the same CDR3. The chain employs TRBV9 and TRBJ2-1, with 7 bases fitting TRBD2. The CDR3 is made up of 15 amino acids. Germline lookup yields CDR1 SGDLS and CDR2 YYNGEE. V lost 0 bases, J lost 3 bases, and 3 bases stayed unmatched. CDR3 residues: CASSVVGGSYNEQFF. The CDR3 coding sequence is TGTGCCAGCAGCGTAGTCGGCGGGAGCTACAATGAGCAGTTCTTC.

The count of this clone is one. This chain links TRBV7-9 with TRBJ1-1, with D unresolved. Germline CDR1 reads SEHNR; CDR2 reads FQNEAQ (reference sequence). Trimming removed 5 bases at V and 7 bases at J, with 11 bases between. The CDR3 runs to 12 residues. The CDR3, as DNA: TGTGCCAGCAGCCCCCACACTGGTGAAGCTTTCTTT. Its translation: CASSPHTGEAFF.

This chain links TRBV7-8 with TRBJ2-3; TRBD2 matches 10 bases. Losses at the gene ends were 4 bases for V and 2 bases for J; bases not matched to a gene: 3. Per the germline V gene, CDR1 is SGHVS and CDR2 is FQNEAQ. The CDR3 has 15 amino acids. The CDR3 DNA reads as TGTGCCAGCAGCTCCGGACTAGCGGTCACAGATACGCAGTATTTT. The encoded protein is CASSSGLAVTDTQYF.

This clone came up once. This CDR3 is CASHGQGSEQYF. For the CDR3, the DNA is TGTGCCAGCCATGGACAGGGCTCCGAGCAGTACTTC. V is TRBV7-9 and J is TRBJ2-7, with 8 bases that match TRBD1. V lost 8 bases to trimming and J lost 6 bases; unmatched junction nucleotides: 6. CDR1 and CDR2 (germline): SEHNR, FQNEAQ (reference sequence). The CDR3 covers 12 residues.

V is TRBV6-4 and J is TRBJ2-1; 10 nucleotides match TRBD1. CDR1 MRHNA and CDR2 SNTAGT come from the germline V gene. V trimming: 6 bases; J trimming: 4 bases; junction bases outside the gene matches: 6. This CDR3 has 15 amino acids. The CDR3 loop reads CASRARQGAYNEQFF. CDR3 sequence (DNA): TGTGCCAGCAGAGCTAGACAGGGGGCGTACAATGAGCAGTTCTTC.

As concerns this clone: The same CDR3 arises from other DNA sequences in this sample as well. The rearrangement uses TRBV9 and TRBJ1-3; no definite D call. The germline V and J ends were trimmed by 7 bases and 0 bases, with 5 bases remaining between them. The V gene's germline CDR1 is SGDLS and CDR2 YYNGEE. The CDR3 runs 12 residues. This CDR3 is CASGDSGNTIYF. The CDR3 DNA reads TGTGCCAGCGGGGACTCTGGAAACACCATATATTTT.

The chain joins TRBV27 to TRBJ1-5, with TRBD1 matching 7 bases. Germline V gives CDR1 MNHEY, CDR2 SMNVEV (reference sequence). V dropped 4 bases and J dropped 4; count of bases not matched to a gene: 7. CDR3 length: 15 residues. CDR3 DNA sequence: TGTGCCAGCAGTTCGGACAGGTGGTTGAATCAGCCCCAGCATTTT. As protein: CASSSDRWLNQPQHF.

The rearrangement links TRBV11-2 to TRBJ2-3; no reliable D call. The V end was cut by 1 base, the J end by 3 bases, with 8 bases between. Germline V gene data show CDR1 as SGHAT and CDR2 as FQNNGV. The CDR3 has 14 residues. CDR3 coding DNA: TGTGCCAGCAGCTTAGTGGTGAAGACAGATACGCAGTATTTT. Encoded protein: CASSLVVKTDTQYF.

The rearrangement links TRBV7-2 to TRBJ1-5; 7 positions agree with TRBD1. V lost 4 bases, J lost 3 bases, and 3 bases stayed unmatched. There are 14 residues in the CDR3. The germline V gene has CDR1 SGHTA and CDR2 FQGNSA. CDR3 residues: CASSWTGLNQPQHF. The CDR3 DNA reads TGTGCCAGCAGCTGGACAGGCCTCAATCAGCCCCAGCATTTT. The full variable domain, with the rest looked up from reference TRBV7-2 and TRBJ1-5, is GAGVSQSPSNKVTEKGKDVELRCDPISGHTALYWYRQSLGQGLEFLIYFQGNSAPDKSGLPSDRFSAERTGGSVSTLTIQRTQQEDSAVYLCASSWTGLNQPQHFGDGTRLSIL.

The rearrangement joins TRBV11-2 to TRBJ1-4; D is perhaps TRBD1 (6 bases). Per the germline V gene, CDR1 is SGHAT and CDR2 is FQNNGV. The CDR3 consists of 19 residues. Trimming took 0 bases from V and 0 from J, leaving 17 bases between them. The CDR3 DNA is TGTGCCAGCAGCTTAGATCGTTGGGGGCCCCGTGCAACTAATGAAAAACTGTTTTTT. This codes for CASSLDRWGPRATNEKLFF. Together with reference TRBV11-2 and TRBJ1-4, the CDR3 gives the full variable domain: EAGVAQSPRYKIIEKRQSVAFWCNPISGHATLYWYQQILGQGPKLLIQFQNNGVVDDSQLPKDRFSAERLKGVDSTLKIQPAKLEDSAVYLCASSLDRWGPRATNEKLFFGSGTQLSVL.

The CDR3 sequence is CASSQDRDRGYEQYF. CDR3 bases: TGCGCCAGCAGCCAAGATAGGGACAGGGGATACGAGCAGTACTTC. The chain carries TRBV4-3 and TRBJ2-7; TRBD1 agrees at 10 bases. Trimming took 0 bases from V and 4 from J; bases not matched to a gene: 3. The CDR3 runs to 15 residues. CDR1 and CDR2 (germline): LGHNA, YSLEER.

The chain joins TRBV9 to TRBJ2-5; no clear D. The DNA end favors TRBJ2-7, so the J call may be wrong. Germline V CDR1 and CDR2: SGDLS, YYNGEE. The CDR3 contains 15 residues. CDR3 sequence: CASSVEGFGSYEQYF. The CDR3 DNA reads as TGTGCCAGCAGCGTAGAAGGGTTCGGTAGCTACGAGCAGTACTTC.